This TCR beta chain originates from a study of cytomegalovirus exposure and HLA in healthy donors. This PCR relied on a set of 60 Vbeta primers and 13 Jbeta primers. The method was immunoSEQ multiplex PCR; TCRdb's version includes in-frame clones alone and lacks a portion of them. The sample includes approximately 69,000 clones, roughly four fifths seen only once; the top ten take 20% to 25%. The study, taken as a whole, reports: Reports indicated that the classifier achieved high specificity and sensitivity in diagnosing cytomegalovirus status. Sequencing probably produced one cluster of sequence variants that were highly shared. Across donors, presence/absence analyses took sequencing depth to be roughly uniform.

Healthy people donating bone marrow made up the donors. A note on this clone: Antigen specificity is unknown.

The sample consisted of PBMCs. The sequence came from a woman under 40 in good health and CMV-seropositive.

CDR3 nucleotide sequence: TGTGCCAGCCGGAGAGCAGGGACAGGGGGCGACTATGGCTACACCTTC. The encoded protein is CASRRAGTGGDYGYTF. The J gene is TRBJ1-2, the V gene TRBV2; TRBD1 matches at 12 bases. The V gene's germline CDR1 is SNHLY and CDR2 FYNNEI. V lost 8 bases, J lost 3 bases, and 10 bases stayed unmatched. This CDR3 comprises 16 residues.